The 11 T cell receptor beta chains below come from one sample, sequenced in a study of a mutant IDH1 vaccine in newly diagnosed glioma. TCRdb's copy holds only in-frame clones and misses some; the assay was immunoSEQ multiplex PCR. The sample holds under 150,000 clones, 85% to 90% seen once. Time point indicated: week 11, during vaccination. Topical imiquimod was applied with each vaccine dose, which held 300 ug of mutant IDH1 20-mer peptide. Their antigens are not known. The sequences come from PBMCs, collected from a glioma patient whose treatment included an IDH1 peptide vaccine. The source of these receptors is a woman aged 45-59 years with glioma.

The rearrangement uses TRBV18 and TRBJ2-3; 9 nucleotides line up with TRBD1. Germline V gene data show CDR1 as KGHSH and CDR2 as LQKENI. The CDR3 is made up of 16 amino acids. J gave up 2 bases and V 2 bases, and 5 bases lay outside the gene matches. CDR3 bases: TGTGCCAGCTCACCAAGGGGGACAGGGTCCACAGATACGCAGTATTTT. Translated, it gives CASSPRGTGSTDTQYF.

The chain employs TRBV19 and TRBJ2-1; tentatively, D is TRBD2 (6 bases). The V end was cut by 0 bases, the J end by 4 bases, with 10 bases between. CDR1 and CDR2 from the germline V gene are LNHDA and SQIVND (reference sequence). CDR3 length equals 15 residues. Here the CDR3 reads CASSIEVADYNEQFF. The DNA of the CDR3 is TGTGCCAGTAGTATAGAAGTAGCGGATTACAATGAGCAGTTCTTC. Full variable domain (rest looked up from reference TRBV19 and TRBJ2-1): DGGITQSPKYLFRKEGQNVTLSCEQNLNHDAMYWYRQDPGQGLRLIYYSQIVNDFQKGDIAEGYSVSREKKESFPLTVTSAQKNPTAFYLCASSIEVADYNEQFFGPGTRLTVL.

The V call is TRBV29-1, the J call TRBJ2-1; TRBD2 matches 7 bases. After removal of 6 bases from V and 4 bases from J, the junction contained 6 bases not matched to a gene. The CDR3 runs to 13 residues. Germline V gives CDR1 SQVTM, CDR2 ANQGSEA. The CDR3 region is CSVWLADYNEQFF. The CDR3 DNA reads TGCAGCGTCTGGCTAGCGGATTACAATGAGCAGTTCTTC.

The chain recombines TRBV6-5 with TRBJ1-1, with a weak D call TRBD1 (5 bases). V lost 0 bases, J lost 5 bases, and 10 bases lay in between. Germline V CDR1 and CDR2: MNHEY, SVGAGI. This CDR3 has 14 residues. The CDR3 here is CASSYSRGTTEAFF. CDR3 sequence (DNA): TGTGCCAGCAGTTACTCGAGGGGAACAACTGAAGCTTTCTTT.

The sample holds one count of this clone. V is TRBV6-6 and J is TRBJ1-6; perhaps TRBD1 as D (5 bases). The CDR3 runs 15 residues. V lost 0 bases and J 10 bases, leaving 13 bases between the germline ends. CDR1 is MNHNY and CDR2 is SVGAGI in the germline V gene (reference sequence). For the CDR3, the DNA is TGTGCCAGCAGTTACTCGGGACCCCCGGGATCACCCCTCCACTTT. It encodes CASSYSGPPGSPLHF.

DNA for the CDR3: TGTGCCAGCAGTTCTTTCCTCCACGAGCAGTACTTC. It encodes CASSSFLHEQYF. The genes are TRBV6-5 and TRBJ2-5; no definite D call. The J call may be mistaken, given a closer DNA end match to TRBJ2-7. Germline loops: CDR1 MNHEY, CDR2 SVGAGI. The CDR3 sequence is 12 residues long.

This chain links TRBV29-1 with TRBJ2-7, with D tentatively TRBD1 (6 bases). The CDR3 extends over 12 amino acids. Between the trimmed V and J ends, which lost 5 bases and 3 bases, there was a span of 11 bases. From germline, CDR1 is SQVTM and CDR2 ANQGSEA. In DNA form, the CDR3 reads TGCAGCGTTCAGGACAGCAGCTACGAGCAGTACTTC. It yields the protein CSVQDSSYEQYF.

The chain couples TRBV5-5 to TRBJ2-1, with 9 bases lining up with TRBD1. Germline V gene data show CDR1 as SGHKS and CDR2 as YYEKEE (reference sequence). The CDR3 contains 16 residues. With 2 bases clipped from V and 2 bases from J, the junction kept 5 bases outside the gene matches. CDR3 residues: CASSLGTGRTYNEQFF. The DNA of the CDR3 is TGTGCCAGCAGCTTAGGGACAGGGAGGACCTACAATGAGCAGTTCTTC.

The chain is built from TRBV10-3 and TRBJ2-5; TRBD1 might be the D (5 bases). The ends were cut back, 3 bases at V and 6 bases at J, with 11 bases in the middle. This CDR3 comprises 13 residues. CDR1 is ENHRY, CDR2 SYGVKD, per germline. The CDR3 nucleotides read TGTGCCATCAGTGATTCTAGGGGCAAGACCCAGTACTTC. Protein product: CAISDSRGKTQYF.

This clone was observed a few times. The rearrangement links TRBV5-6 to TRBJ1-2, with TRBD1 matching over 8 bases. V trimming: 0 bases; J trimming: 8 bases; junction bases outside the gene matches: 9. Germline assignment: CDR1 SGHDT and CDR2 YYEEEE. CDR3 length equals 15 residues. In DNA form, the CDR3 reads TGTGCCAGCAGCTTGGTTCAGGGGGCGAGCCGGGGCTACACCTTC. Translated, it gives CASSLVQGASRGYTF.

The chain is built from TRBV9 and TRBJ2-2, with 11 bases matching TRBD2. There are 14 residues in the CDR3. Germline V gives CDR1 SGDLS, CDR2 YYNGEE. The J segment lost 7 bases and the V segment lost 3 bases, leaving 2 bases of the junction unmatched. CDR3 bases: TGTGCCAGCAGCGGCACTAGCGGGAGCGGGGAGCTGTTTTTT. It translates to CASSGTSGSGELFF.